The 10 T cell receptor beta chains reported below all come from one sample, sequenced in a study of blood T cell repertoires in COVID-19. This table comes from immunoSEQ multiplex PCR, and its TCRdb copy is limited to in-frame clones, with some not included. The table has just over 650,000 clones, 80% to 90% seen once. The specimen was peripheral blood. These receptors came from a young woman with acute or convalescent COVID-19.

The gene calls are TRBV4-1 and TRBJ2-1, with TRBD2 matching 9 bases. Germline V gene lookup returns CDR1 MGHRA and CDR2 YSYEKL. The trim removed 6 bases at V and 6 bases at J, leaving 21 bases unmatched. The CDR3 sequence is 19 residues long. The CDR3 nucleotides are TGCGCCAGCAGACCCGCCTCGAAGCGGGGGGCCTCTATGTTCAATGAGCAGTTCTTC. This encodes CASRPASKRGASMFNEQFF.

The V call is TRBV19, the J call TRBJ1-1, with D perhaps TRBD1 (6 bases). CDR1 and CDR2 (germline): LNHDA, SQIVND (reference sequence). This CDR3 spans 15 amino acids. V lost 2 bases and J lost 4, with 14 bases in between. The CDR3 protein is CASSISLSGATEAFF. CDR3 DNA: TGTGCCAGTAGTATAAGTTTATCAGGGGCCACTGAAGCTTTCTTT.

This chain uses TRBV7-9 with TRBJ1-2; D uncertain. The V end was cut by 3 bases, the J end by 0 bases, with 5 bases between. Germline V gene lookup returns CDR1 SEHNR and CDR2 FQNEAQ (reference sequence). This CDR3 has 13 amino acids. CDR3 nucleotide sequence: TGTGCCAGCAGCTTGTCAGCTAACTATGGCTACACCTTC. Translated: CASSLSANYGYTF.

Comments on this clone: The sample holds other DNA sequences that translate to the same CDR3. The V and J genes are TRBV6-4 and TRBJ2-2; D ambiguous. Between the trimmed V and J ends, which lost 0 bases and 4 bases, there was a span of 3 bases. The CDR3 contains 13 residues. Germline V gives CDR1 MRHNA, CDR2 SNTAGT. CDR3 amino acids: CASSDSSTGELFF. The CDR3 coding sequence is TGTGCCAGCAGTGACTCCAGCACCGGGGAGCTGTTTTTT.

Turning to this clone: One end of the junction varies from germline; a read error may be responsible. The chain employs TRBV3-1 (or the pseudogene TRBV3-2) and TRBJ1-5, with a tentative D call TRBD1 (6 bases). Germline loops: CDR1 LGHDT, CDR2 YNNKEL (reference sequence). The CDR3 contains 12 residues. The CDR3 DNA reads TGTGCCAGCAGTCAAGGGGGGGGGCCCCAGCATTTT. Translating it yields CASSQGGGPQHF.

This rearrangement joins TRBV6-5 to TRBJ2-1, with D possibly matching TRBD1 (7 bases). In germline, CDR1 is MNHEY, CDR2 SVGAGI. This CDR3 contains 16 residues. V gave up 4 bases and J gave up 8 bases, with 21 bases separating them. The CDR3 sequence: CASSLARTGRRDEQFF. The DNA of the CDR3 is TGTGCCAGCAGTTTAGCAAGGACAGGAAGGAGGGATGAGCAGTTCTTC.

In this sample, this clone turned up a few times. The CDR3: CASSLRGKNRGSSYNEQFF. CDR3 bases: TGTGCCAGCAGCTTGCGTGGGAAGAATCGGGGAAGCTCCTACAATGAGCAGTTCTTC. The chain is built from TRBV5-6 and TRBJ2-1, with D possibly TRBD2 on 5 matching bases. Trimming took 1 base from V and 0 from J, leaving 20 bases between them. The CDR3 extends over 19 amino acids. Germline CDR1 is SGHDT and CDR2 is YYEEEE.

This chain joins TRBV27 and TRBJ1-6; 9 bases fit TRBD1. This CDR3 comprises 15 residues. The ends lost 3 bases at V and 4 bases at J; junction bases unmatched: 1. The germline V gene has CDR1 MNHEY and CDR2 SMNVEV (reference sequence). CDR3 residues: CASSLGQGYNSPLHF. The CDR3 nucleotides read TGTGCCAGCAGTTTGGGACAGGGATATAATTCACCCCTCCACTTT.

V and J are TRBV30 and TRBJ1-1; D perhaps matches TRBD1 (6 bases). Germline V gene sequence: CDR1 GTSNPN, CDR2 SVGIG (reference sequence). Trimming took off 2 bases at V and 5 bases at J, with 15 bases between the two ends. CDR3 length: 14 residues. Here the CDR3 reads CAWSNRADGTEAFF. For the CDR3, the DNA is TGTGCCTGGAGTAACAGGGCGGATGGAACTGAAGCTTTCTTT.

This clone appeared a few times. V gene TRBV5-1 combines with J gene TRBJ1-4; tentative D call: TRBD1 (6 bases). From germline, CDR1 is SGHRS and CDR2 YFSETQ. Trimming took off 2 bases at V and 7 bases at J, with 6 bases between the two ends. The CDR3 totals 12 residues. CDR3 region: CASSLQGEKLFF. DNA for the CDR3: TGCGCCAGCAGCTTACAGGGTGAAAAACTGTTTTTT.